These 12 T cell receptor beta chains were sequenced from one sample in a study of regulatory T cells in long-lasting Graves disease. Relying on iRepertoire HTBI primers and Arm-PCR of CDR3 regions, the team built TCR beta libraries. TCRdb itself ran the multiplex PCR reads through MiXCR, one entry per CDR3 protein. The sample contains roughly 400,000 distinct CDR3 sequences, about 15% of which appear only once. Indicated time point: newly diagnosed GD, antithyroid drugs for less than 3 months. There was RNA extracted from PBMCs, and the TCR library was made from it. These data were likewise used in another study, on T cells in Graves' hyperthyroidism and ophthalmopathy.

The sequences come from peripheral blood mononuclear cells (PBMCs), collected at new diagnosis, from a patient treated with antithyroid drugs. These receptors all stem from a woman aged 40-49 years with Graves disease.

Ten or more counts support this clonotype. The chain couples TRBV7-8 to TRBJ2-7; D unresolved. Trimming removed 4 bases at V and 7 bases at J, with 8 bases between. The CDR3 loop spans 11 amino acids. The germline gives CDR1 SGHVS, CDR2 FQNEAQ. CDR3 residues: CASSSSLEQYF. The CDR3, as DNA: TGTGCCAGCAGCTCCTCTCTGGAGCAGTACTTC.

J is TRBJ2-1 and V is TRBV20-1; TRBD2 aligns across 12 bases. CDR3 size: 15 residues. The V segment lost 5 bases and the J segment 8 bases; nucleotides outside the gene matches: 10. CDR1 is DFQATT, CDR2 SNEGSKA, per germline (reference sequence). The CDR3 spells CSAQQGLAGWDEQFF. Here the CDR3 DNA reads TGCAGTGCTCAACAAGGACTAGCGGGATGGGATGAGCAGTTCTTC.

Comments on this clonotype: A read error is possible here, since a much larger clone lies one base away. CDR3: CANSLGPEQFF. The CDR3 bases are TGTGCCAACAGCTTAGGTCCTGAGCAGTTCTTC. The chain has TRBV11-2 and TRBJ2-1; D uncertain. From germline, CDR1 is SGHAT and CDR2 FQNNGV. The CDR3 covers 11 residues.

This clonotype showed up many times. The rearrangement links TRBV12-3 or TRBV12-4 to TRBJ2-7; TRBD2 agrees at 10 bases. Trimming at V came to 3 bases and at J to 6 bases, leaving 8 bases not matched to a gene. The CDR3 loop spans 15 amino acids. CDR3 in amino acids: CASSFKREGRPEQYF. For the CDR3, the DNA is TGTGCCAGCAGTTTCAAGCGGGAGGGCCGGCCCGAGCAGTACTTC.

This clonotype was observed many times. The V call is TRBV15, the J call TRBJ2-1, with 7 bases lining up with TRBD2. V trimming: 1 base; J trimming: 6 bases; junction bases outside the gene matches: 9. The length of the CDR3 is 16 residues. Germline lookup yields CDR1 LNHNV and CDR2 YYDKDF (reference sequence). The CDR3 spells CATSRVSPAGVNEQFF. The DNA of the CDR3 is TGTGCCACCAGCAGAGTATCCCCTGCGGGAGTCAATGAGCAGTTCTTC.

Ten or more counts support this clonotype. This chain connects TRBV28 to TRBJ1-1; TRBD1 is a possible D gene (6 bases). V was shortened by 6 bases and J by 10 bases, with 12 bases between the two germline ends. Germline assignment: CDR1 MDHEN and CDR2 SYDVKM. CDR3 length: 11 amino acids. The CDR3 spells CASSLEGVAFF. In DNA, the CDR3 is TGTGCCAGCAGCCTTGAGGGGGTAGCTTTCTTT.

This clonotype was counted at least ten times. The rearrangement links TRBV10-3 to TRBJ2-7, with 7 bases aligning to TRBD1. CDR3 length: 14 residues. Unmatched junction bases numbered 10, after V lost 5 bases and J lost 6 bases. Looked up from germline, CDR1 is ENHRY and CDR2 is SYGVKD. CDR3 nucleotide sequence: TGTGCCATCAGTCCGGGACAGAGGACATCCGAGCAGTACTTC. This codes for CAISPGQRTSEQYF.

The chain couples TRBV11-2 to TRBJ2-1; D remains ambiguous. Trimming left V 0 bases short and J 13 bases short, with 13 bases between. Germline loops: CDR1 SGHAT, CDR2 FQNNGV. The length of the CDR3 is 13 residues. This CDR3 reads CASSLDRSNDQFF. The CDR3 coding sequence is TGTGCCAGCAGCTTAGATCGGTCGAACGATCAGTTCTTC.

This clonotype was recorded at least ten times. The chain recombines TRBV11-2 with TRBJ2-1; D is possibly TRBD1 or TRBD2 (5 bases each). CDR1 and CDR2 from the germline V gene are SGHAT and FQNNGV. The CDR3 totals 14 residues. Trimming removed 6 bases from V and 5 bases from J, with 14 bases in between. As DNA, the CDR3 is TGTGCCAGCAGGAGGGGTTTCTATAACAATGAGCAGTTCTTC. As protein: CASRRGFYNNEQFF.

About this clonotype itself: Here the CDR3 omits its conserved ending phenylalanine or tryptophan, so a read error is the likely source. The rearrangement links TRBV11-3 to TRBJ2-5; possible D gene TRBD1, 5 bases. The V gene's germline CDR1 is SGHNT and CDR2 YENEEA. The V gene lost 2 bases and the J gene lost 4 bases, with 14 bases spanning the gap. This CDR3 is 15 amino acids long. The CDR3 here is CASSLSGPRRETQYS. Here the CDR3 DNA reads TGTGCCAGCAGCTTATCAGGGCCAAGAAGAGAGACCCAGTACTCC.

This clonotype has a count of ten or more. The chain employs TRBV27 and TRBJ1-2, with D perhaps TRBD1 (5 bases). Trimming shortened V by 10 bases and J by 2 bases, and 20 bases separated the two germline ends. Germline V gene lookup returns CDR1 MNHEY and CDR2 SMNVEV (reference sequence). The CDR3 consists of 15 residues. This CDR3 is CATRVGPKSNYGYTF. The CDR3 DNA is TGTGCCACCAGGGTAGGGCCAAAGTCCAACTATGGCTACACCTTC.

The sample holds many counts of this clonotype. V is TRBV3-1 and J is TRBJ1-2; no reliable D call. Germline assignment: CDR1 LGHDT and CDR2 YNNKEL (reference sequence). V lost 2 bases, J lost 2 bases, and 6 bases lay in between. The CDR3 totals 13 residues. The CDR3 loop reads CASSQNSNYGYTF. The DNA for the CDR3 is TGTGCCAGCAGCCAAAATTCCAACTATGGCTACACCTTC.